The 16 T cell receptor beta chains listed next were all sequenced from one sample in a study of blood T cells in healthy people across ages. A second roughly 7 to 11 cycle PCR used barcoded and J-beta primers. TCRdb redid the calling of the 5' RACE reads with MiXCR, one entry per CDR3 protein. The sample consists of 900,000 to 950,000 distinct CDR3 sequences, about 29% of them appearing once. These data were also filed under a second study, of T cells of mothers and their children.

The specimen sequenced was blood. Every receptor here comes from a woman aged 40 to 55 in good health.

This clonotype was counted a few times. The rearrangement links TRBV7-8 to TRBJ2-6, with D perhaps matching TRBD1 (5 bases). Germline V gene sequence: CDR1 SGHVS, CDR2 FQNEAQ. This CDR3 comprises 16 residues. Trimming pared 5 bases from V and 0 bases from J, leaving 11 bases between. This CDR3 reads CASSVSGSSGANVLTF. The CDR3, as DNA: TGTGCCAGCAGCGTGTCAGGGTCCTCTGGGGCCAACGTCCTGACTTTC.

A note on this clonotype: The junction departs from germline at one end; a sequencing error may be responsible. This chain joins TRBV5-1 and TRBJ1-1, with D unresolved. CDR1 is SGHRS and CDR2 is YFSETQ in the germline V gene. The CDR3 is made up of 14 amino acids. In DNA form, the CDR3 reads TGCGCCAGCTGCTTGGGCCAGGCCTTCACTGAAGCTTTCTTT. Translated: CASCLGQAFTEAFF.

This clonotype was counted ten times or more. The rearrangement uses TRBV7-2 and TRBJ1-2; 10 nucleotides match TRBD1. Per the germline V gene, CDR1 is SGHTA and CDR2 is FQGNSA. The ends lost 5 bases at V and 8 bases at J; junction bases unmatched: 8. The CDR3 totals 14 residues. The CDR3 sequence: CASSSYPGQGGYTF. For the CDR3, the DNA is TGTGCCAGCAGCAGCTACCCGGGACAGGGGGGCTACACCTTC.

As to this clonotype: This may arise from a read error, as a much more abundant clone is one base away. This sequence joins TRBV12-3 or TRBV12-4 and TRBJ1-1, with D possibly being TRBD1 (5 bases). Trimming shortened V by 4 bases and J by 1 base, and 16 bases separated the two germline ends. This CDR3 region has 16 residues. CDR3 nucleotide sequence: TGTGCCAGCAGTTCTCCTAGCAGGGCGGGGAACACTGAAGCTTTCTTT. This codes for CASSSPSRAGNTEAFF.

The chain uses TRBV5-1 and TRBJ2-3; D gene ambiguous. The CDR3 runs to 15 residues. Per germline, CDR1 SGHRS and CDR2 YFSETQ. Trimming pared 0 bases from V and 2 bases from J, leaving 10 bases between. The CDR3 DNA sequence: TGCGCCAGCAGCTTGGATTCCGGGTTCACAGATACGCAGTATTTT. Translated, it gives CASSLDSGFTDTQYF.

J is TRBJ2-1 and V is TRBV12-3 or TRBV12-4; 8 bases agree with TRBD1. The CDR3 runs to 15 residues. The V gene end was trimmed by 6 bases and the J gene end by 6 bases; junction bases not matched to a gene: 10. The DNA for the CDR3 is TGTGCCAGCAGCGCAGCAGGGGGCGCAGGCAATGAGCAGTTCTTC. It codes for CASSAAGGAGNEQFF.

This clonotype was seen ten or more times. The chain recombines TRBV5-1 with TRBJ2-7; D perhaps matches TRBD1 (6 bases). The CDR3 length is 15 residues. V lost 1 base, J lost 1 base, and 12 bases lay in between. The V gene's germline CDR1 is SGHRS and CDR2 YFSETQ. CDR3 bases: TGCGCCAGCAGCTTGTATCCGGACAGTTCCTACGAGCAGTACTTC. Translation: CASSLYPDSSYEQYF. Filled out from reference TRBV5-1 and TRBJ2-7, the complete variable domain reads KAGVTQTPRYLIKTRGQQVTLSCSPISGHRSVSWYQQTPGQGLQFLFEYFSETQRNKGNFPGRFSGRQFSNSRSEMNVSTLELGDSALYLCASSLYPDSSYEQYFGPGTRLTVT.

This clonotype has a handful of counts. The rearrangement joins TRBV28 to TRBJ2-6; D is undetermined. From germline, CDR1 is MDHEN and CDR2 SYDVKM. The length of the CDR3 is 16 residues. Deletions cut 2 bases from V and 0 bases from J, with 8 bases between. CDR3 coding DNA: TGTGCCAGCAGTTTAGAGGAGAACTCTGGGGCCAACGTCCTGACTTTC. It specifies CASSLEENSGANVLTF.

A note on this clonotype: Given a much more abundant clone one base away, this may be a read error. The chain links TRBV6-5 to TRBJ2-3; D is unresolved. CDR1 is MNHEY and CDR2 is SVGAGI in the germline V gene. Trimming left V 6 bases short and J 2 bases short, with 15 bases between. CDR3 length: 15 residues. CDR3 residues: CASSYSPQDTDTQYF. The CDR3 coding sequence is TGTGCCAGCAGCTATAGTCCCCAGGACACAGATACGCAGTATTTT.

This clonotype was counted many times. This chain joins TRBV4-2 and TRBJ1-2; D gene unclear. This CDR3 has 16 amino acids. Germline V gives CDR1 LGHNA, CDR2 YNFKEQ. Trimming stripped 2 bases from V and 4 bases from J, with 17 bases between. The CDR3 DNA is TGTGCCAGCAGCCAATCCCTAGGACGGCTTAGCTATGGCTACACCTTC. This gives the protein CASSQSLGRLSYGYTF.

This clonotype was observed a handful of times. The gene calls are TRBV29-1 and TRBJ1-3; 7 bases fit TRBD1. CDR1 is SQVTM, CDR2 ANQGSEA, per germline. The V gene end was trimmed by 7 bases and the J gene end by 2 bases; junction bases not matched to a gene: 5. The CDR3 extends over 13 amino acids. Here the CDR3 DNA reads TGCAGCGCCGGGACAGCCGCTGGAAACACCATATATTTT. Encoded protein: CSAGTAAGNTIYF.

The sample holds a few counts of this clonotype. A clone one base away is much larger, so this may be a read error. V gene TRBV7-2 combines with J gene TRBJ1-4; D gene ambiguous. The germline V gene has CDR1 SGHTA and CDR2 FQGNSA. This CDR3 is 13 amino acids long. CDR3 sequence reads: CASSLGGGEKRFF. As DNA, the CDR3 is TGTGCCAGCAGCTTAGGGGGAGGAGAAAAACGGTTTTTT.

This chain links TRBV13 with TRBJ1-2; D possibly corresponds to TRBD1 (6 bases). Looked up from germline, CDR1 is PRHDT and CDR2 is FYEKMQ (reference sequence). The V end was cut by 2 bases, the J end by 8 bases, with 21 bases between. The CDR3 contains 16 residues. In DNA, the CDR3 is TGTGCCAGCAGCTTATGGGGTACAGGGAAACAGGACGGCTACACCTTC. It is translated as CASSLWGTGKQDGYTF.

The CDR3 coding sequence is TGTGCCAGCAGCGGACTAGCGGGGGGGCCTTCTGAGCAGTTCTTC. Translated, it gives CASSGLAGGPSEQFF. This rearrangement joins TRBV7-8 to TRBJ2-1; 15 bases are a match to TRBD2. The V segment lost 5 bases and the J segment 9 bases; nucleotides outside the gene matches: 5. Germline-derived CDR1 and CDR2 are SGHVS and FQNEAQ. The CDR3 totals 15 residues.

The rearrangement links TRBV28 to TRBJ1-2; 7 bases match TRBD1. The length of the CDR3 is 12 residues. Losses at the gene ends were 6 bases for V and 8 bases for J; bases not matched to a gene: 6. Germline V CDR1 and CDR2: MDHEN, SYDVKM. CDR3 DNA sequence: TGTGCCAGCAGCGTGGGACAGCCAGGCTACACCTTC. Translation: CASSVGQPGYTF.

The chain couples TRBV7-9 to TRBJ2-3; D gene unclear. CDR3 length equals 13 residues. V lost 4 bases, J lost 4 bases, and 9 bases lay in between. From germline, CDR1 is SEHNR and CDR2 FQNEAQ (reference sequence). The CDR3 DNA follows: TGTGCCAGCAGCTCCTATTACCCAGATACGCAGTATTTT. Protein sequence: CASSSYYPDTQYF.